Listed here are 10 T cell receptor beta chains from one sample, sequenced in a study of blood T cell repertoires in COVID-19. Profiling relied on immunoSEQ multiplex PCR, and the TCRdb table lists in-frame clones only, not all of them. Of 300,000 or so clones listed, 88% are singletons. What was sequenced was peripheral blood. These receptor sequences come from a woman younger than 45 who had recovered from COVID-19.

The rearrangement uses TRBV7-6 and TRBJ2-3; TRBD2 aligns across 10 bases. CDR1 and CDR2 (germline): SGHVS, FNYEAQ. This CDR3 has 16 amino acids. Trimming took 5 bases from V and 2 from J; bases not matched to a gene: 7. CDR3 region: CASSQISGGHTDTQYF. CDR3 nucleotide sequence: TGTGCCAGCAGCCAGATTAGCGGGGGGCACACAGATACGCAGTATTTT.

There are a few counts of this clone. The V gene is TRBV9, the J gene TRBJ2-6, with TRBD2 matching over 10 bases. The germline V gene encodes CDR1 SGDLS and CDR2 YYNGEE. The V and J ends lost 3 bases and 1 base, in that order; junction bases with no gene match: 7. This CDR3 has 18 amino acids. CDR3 DNA: TGTGCCAGCAGCGCCCCTCTAGCGGGGGTTTCTGGGGCCAACGTCCTGACTTTC. Amino acids: CASSAPLAGVSGANVLTF.

The chain employs TRBV12-3 or TRBV12-4 and TRBJ1-5; D is possibly TRBD1 (6 bases). V shed 5 bases and J shed 15 bases, with 20 bases lying between them. CDR3 length: 13 residues. The CDR3 reads CASSPPGTSNRHF. The DNA for the CDR3 is TGTGCCAGCAGTCCCCCCGGGACATCGAATCGGCATTTT.

This clone was seen just once. The J gene is TRBJ1-3, the V gene TRBV28, with TRBD1 identical over 9 bases. This CDR3 is 16 amino acids long. V trimming: 7 bases; J trimming: 0 bases; junction bases outside the gene matches: 7. Germline V gene lookup returns CDR1 MDHEN and CDR2 SYDVKM. The CDR3 protein is CASTPGQGLSGNTIYF. The CDR3 coding sequence is TGTGCCAGCACCCCAGGACAGGGGCTCTCTGGAAACACCATATATTTT.

CDR3 protein: CSVDPDGGGNNEQFF. In DNA, the CDR3 is TGCAGCGTTGACCCGGACGGGGGAGGAAACAATGAGCAGTTCTTC. The chain carries TRBV29-1 and TRBJ2-1, with a weak D call TRBD2 (6 bases). The CDR3 spans 15 residues. The germline gives CDR1 SQVTM, CDR2 ANQGSEA. Between the trimmed V and J ends, which lost 3 bases and 5 bases, there was a span of 17 bases.

CDR3 amino acids: CASSPHSGEFTEAFF. CDR3 sequence (DNA): TGTGCCAGCAGCCCCCACTCAGGGGAGTTCACTGAAGCTTTCTTT. The V and J genes are TRBV5-4 and TRBJ1-1; tentatively, D is TRBD1 (6 bases). Trimming shortened V by 4 bases and J by 4 bases, and 17 bases separated the two germline ends. Germline V gene lookup returns CDR1 SGHNT and CDR2 YYREEE (reference sequence). This CDR3 has 15 amino acids. The full variable domain, its missing parts supplied by reference TRBV5-4 and TRBJ1-1, is ETGVTQSPTHLIKTRGQQVTLRCSSQSGHNTVSWYQQALGQGPQFIFQYYREEENGRGNFPPRFSGLQFPNYSSELNVNALELDDSALYLCASSPHSGEFTEAFFGQGTRLTVV.

This clone was found once. CDR3: CASSYSGQFTDTQYF. The CDR3 DNA is TGTGCCAGCAGTTACTCCGGACAGTTCACAGATACGCAGTATTTT. This rearrangement joins TRBV6-5 to TRBJ2-3; D is perhaps TRBD1 (6 bases). The CDR3 runs to 15 residues. V was shortened by 0 bases and J by 2 bases, with 9 bases between the two germline ends. Per germline, CDR1 MNHEY and CDR2 SVGAGI.

The chain is built from TRBV7-8 and TRBJ2-5, with 13 bases that match TRBD2. There are 17 residues in the CDR3. The germline V gene encodes CDR1 SGHVS and CDR2 FQNEAQ. V shed 5 bases and J 4 bases; nucleotides not matched to a gene: 10. The CDR3 sequence is CASSPHSTSGGAETQYF. CDR3 DNA: TGTGCCAGCAGCCCACATTCCACTAGCGGGGGGGCAGAGACCCAGTACTTC. Variable domain in full (rest from reference TRBV7-8 and TRBJ2-5): GAGVSQSPRYKVAKRGQDVALRCDPISGHVSLFWYQQALGQGPEFLTYFQNEAQLDKSGLPSDRFFAERPEGSVSTLKIQRTQQEDSAVYLCASSPHSTSGGAETQYFGPGTRLLVL.

The chain employs TRBV3-1 (or the pseudogene TRBV3-2) and TRBJ2-7, with 10 positions matching TRBD1. V trimming: 4 bases; J trimming: 2 bases; junction bases outside the gene matches: 5. Looked up from germline, CDR1 is LGHDT and CDR2 is YNNKEL (reference sequence). This CDR3 is 15 amino acids long. This CDR3 reads CASSLRTGGTYEQYF. For the CDR3, the DNA is TGTGCCAGCAGCCTACGGACAGGGGGAACCTACGAGCAGTACTTC.

The chain links TRBV7-2 to TRBJ1-6, with a possible D match to TRBD1 (6 bases). The CDR3 extends over 18 amino acids. V lost 1 base to trimming and J lost 7 bases, with 20 bases between them. Germline V gene sequence: CDR1 SGHTA, CDR2 FQGNSA. Written as DNA, the CDR3 is TGTGCCAGCAGCTTAGAACAGGGTCTTCGACTCACCAATTCACCCCTCCACTTT. It specifies CASSLEQGLRLTNSPLHF.